These 16 T cell receptor beta chains originate from one sample sequenced in a study of OX40 agonist ivuxolimab in advanced cancers. The table came from immunoSEQ multiplex PCR; TCRdb's copy has only in-frame clones and leaves some out. The sample yields 85,000 to 95,000 clones, 75% to 90% seen once. Sequenced here: CD4+ or CD8+ T cells sorted from blood, sampled in a trial of the OX40 agonist ivuxolimab. The receptor set was obtained from an adult with an advanced solid tumor such as melanoma, head and neck, liver or kidney cancer.

This chain joins TRBV6-1 and TRBJ1-3; D is ambiguous. The CDR3 contains 16 residues. V was clipped by 1 base and J by 2 bases, with 12 bases between them. Germline V gene sequence: CDR1 MNHNS, CDR2 SASEGT. CDR3 DNA sequence: TGTGCCAGCAGTGAAGTCGGGTTAGGCGCTGGAAACACCATATATTTT. Translated: CASSEVGLGAGNTIYF.

The V call is TRBV7-2, the J call TRBJ1-5; D remains unclear. Trimming stripped 5 bases from V and 4 bases from J, with 6 bases between. The germline CDR1 and CDR2 sequences are SGHTA and FQGNSA. This CDR3 region has 12 residues. CDR3: CASSTQNQPQHF. The CDR3 nucleotides read TGTGCCAGCAGCACCCAAAATCAGCCCCAGCATTTT. The variable domain in full, completed from reference TRBV7-2 and TRBJ1-5, reads GAGVSQSPSNKVTEKGKDVELRCDPISGHTALYWYRQSLGQGLEFLIYFQGNSAPDKSGLPSDRFSAERTGGSVSTLTIQRTQQEDSAVYLCASSTQNQPQHFGDGTRLSIL.

The chain uses TRBV7-3 and TRBJ2-1; D not certain. CDR1 is SGHTA, CDR2 FQGTGA, per germline. Trimming left V 2 bases short and J 5 bases short, with 7 bases between. This CDR3 region has 13 residues. CDR3 in amino acids: CASSLHLNNEQFF. As DNA, the CDR3 is TGTGCCAGCAGCTTACACTTAAACAATGAGCAGTTCTTC.

The J gene is TRBJ1-5, the V gene TRBV30; D is uncertain. Trimming took off 0 bases at V and 2 bases at J, with 11 bases between the two ends. Per the germline V gene, CDR1 is GTSNPN and CDR2 is SVGIG (reference sequence). The CDR3 length is 15 residues. CDR3 DNA sequence: TGTGCCTGGAGTGTATTACGGGCTGGCAATCAGCCCCAGCATTTT. It encodes CAWSVLRAGNQPQHF.

The chain has TRBV30 and TRBJ1-6; tentatively, D is TRBD1 (5 bases). V was pared by 4 bases and J by 4 bases, with 8 bases between. Germline V gives CDR1 GTSNPN, CDR2 SVGIG (reference sequence). The length of the CDR3 is 13 residues. DNA of the CDR3: TGTGCCTGGACAGGGTATTATAATTCACCCCTCCACTTT. It is translated as CAWTGYYNSPLHF.

The chain has TRBV6-6 and TRBJ2-3; 10 bases map to TRBD1. The CDR3 runs to 15 residues. The trim removed 5 bases at V and 5 bases at J, leaving 7 bases unmatched. Germline V gives CDR1 MNHNY, CDR2 SVGAGI (reference sequence). CDR3 coding DNA: TGTGCCAGCAGTGGGGGGGACAGGGGAGAAGATACGCAGTATTTT. It yields the protein CASSGGDRGEDTQYF.

The chain is built from TRBV2 and TRBJ1-5, with D unclear. The CDR3 runs to 14 residues. Germline V CDR1 and CDR2: SNHLY, FYNNEI. V gave up 8 bases and J gave up 3 bases, with 14 bases separating them. This CDR3 is CASRPGILNQPQHF. CDR3 DNA sequence: TGTGCCAGCCGCCCCGGGATACTCAATCAGCCCCAGCATTTT.

J is TRBJ2-7 and V is TRBV27; no clear D gene. V lost 0 bases and J lost 2, with 14 bases in between. This CDR3 comprises 16 residues. CDR1 is MNHEY and CDR2 is SMNVEV in the germline V gene (reference sequence). As DNA, the CDR3 is TGTGCCAGCAGTTTATCGTGGCAGAGCTGGACCTACGAGCAGTACTTC. It specifies CASSLSWQSWTYEQYF.

The chain combines TRBV7-2 with TRBJ2-2; D might be TRBD2 (7 bases). Between the trimmed V and J ends, which lost 5 bases and 2 bases, there was a span of 15 bases. The CDR3 contains 16 residues. CDR1 and CDR2 (germline): SGHTA, FQGNSA. In DNA, the CDR3 is TGTGCCAGCAGCCTCGTTGGGGGGGCTAACACCGGGGAGCTGTTTTTT. Its translation: CASSLVGGANTGELFF. The full variable domain, in which reference TRBV7-2 and TRBJ2-2 provide the parts outside the CDR3, is GAGVSQSPSNKVTEKGKDVELRCDPISGHTALYWYRQSLGQGLEFLIYFQGNSAPDKSGLPSDRFSAERTGGSVSTLTIQRTQQEDSAVYLCASSLVGGANTGELFFGEGSRLTVL.

V usage is TRBV7-8 and J usage is TRBJ1-1, with D possibly TRBD1 on 5 matching bases. CDR3 length: 14 residues. CDR1 and CDR2 (germline): SGHVS, FQNEAQ. Trimming left V 4 bases short and J 0 bases short, with 9 bases between. The CDR3 spells CASSSGAMNTEAFF. The CDR3, as DNA: TGTGCCAGCAGCTCCGGGGCCATGAACACTGAAGCTTTCTTT.

The chain links TRBV7-8 to TRBJ2-1; 10 bases line up with TRBD2. J gave up 2 bases and V 5 bases, and 6 bases lay outside the gene matches. Germline CDR1 SGHVS, CDR2 FQNEAQ. The CDR3 runs to 16 residues. The CDR3 sequence is CASSPQRGGTYNEQFF. The CDR3 DNA sequence: TGTGCCAGCAGCCCCCAGCGGGGGGGTACCTACAATGAGCAGTTCTTC.

The gene calls are TRBV5-1 and TRBJ2-5, with 8 positions matching TRBD1. The V and J ends lost 2 bases and 3 bases, in that order; junction bases with no gene match: 3. CDR3 length: 14 amino acids. CDR1 and CDR2 (germline): SGHRS, YFSETQ. CDR3 nucleotides: TGCGCCAGCAGCTTCGGGACAGGCAAAGAGACCCAGTACTTC. Translated, it gives CASSFGTGKETQYF.

The genes are TRBV19 and TRBJ2-7; 7 bases align to TRBD1. The CDR3 is 14 residues long. CDR1 LNHDA and CDR2 SQIVND come from the germline V gene (reference sequence). Unmatched junction bases numbered 13, after V lost 3 bases and J lost 11 bases. The chain's CDR3 is CASSITGQPETEYF. CDR3 nucleotides: TGTGCCAGTAGTATTACGGGACAGCCGGAAACAGAGTACTTC.

The chain carries TRBV19 and TRBJ2-3; TRBD2 might be the D (5 bases). V lost 7 bases and J 0 bases, leaving 11 bases between the germline ends. This CDR3 has 14 amino acids. Germline CDR1 reads LNHDA; CDR2 reads SQIVND (reference sequence). The CDR3 loop is CASNQRLSTDTQYF. CDR3 DNA: TGTGCCAGTAACCAGCGGTTAAGCACAGATACGCAGTATTTT.

This chain uses TRBV4-1 with TRBJ1-4; the D is unclear. Per the germline V gene, CDR1 is MGHRA and CDR2 is YSYEKL. The CDR3 consists of 16 residues. Trimming removed 6 bases from V and 3 bases from J, with 17 bases in between. The chain's CDR3 is CASSILLGLPNEKLFF. CDR3 sequence (DNA): TGCGCCAGCAGTATTCTTTTGGGTCTTCCTAATGAAAAACTGTTTTTT.

The chain has TRBV6-1 and TRBJ2-5, with D possibly being TRBD1 (5 bases). Germline V gives CDR1 MNHNS, CDR2 SASEGT. The CDR3 runs 15 residues. V dropped 1 base and J dropped 1 base, with 10 bases sitting between them. CDR3 sequence: CASSEGSGIQETQYF. In DNA form, the CDR3 reads TGTGCCAGCAGTGAAGGTTCAGGGATCCAAGAGACCCAGTACTTC.